This TCR beta chain was sequenced for a study of T cell responses to AZD1222 COVID-19 vaccine (dated by TCRdb to the early 2020s). About the full investigation: Because spike-specific TCR depth and breadth did not differ between the two schedules, AZD1222 recipients who got a second dose at roughly 4 weeks were pooled with those who got a second dose at roughly 12 weeks. TCR sequencing covered roughly 230 trial participants: 200 to 220 given two doses of AZD1222 and approximately 26 given two doses of MenACWY control vaccine. Trial participants were enrolled into age subgroups of 18-55, 56-69 and 70-plus years, which contained about 150, 27 and 61 TCR-sequenced participants, respectively.

What the authors observed across the whole study: In the small 56-69-year group, the increase in depth fell short of significance, most likely because of low power. Spike-specific TCR breadth and depth rose significantly after two AZD1222 doses compared with day 0 and with MenACWY recipients. Conclusions about previously exposed vaccinees are limited because only a handful of AZD1222 recipients were SARS-CoV-2 seropositive at baseline. The vaccine-associated CD4 TCRs covered the entire spike protein, and the dominant responses fell in regions 160-218 and 743-854. Because no day 14 peak-response samples were available, the repertoires could be characterized only after the peak T cell response. Participants were mostly white British, with more females than males. The authors suggested clonal diversity may have been underestimated. Nearly half of unique spike-specific TCRs reportedly recognized epitopes outside regions mutated in the B.1.351 and B.1.1.7 variants.

The sample's time point label, decoded: baseline before first vaccination. Vaccinee samples came from UK trials COV001 and COV002, including a single-blind randomized controlled phase 2/3 trial of AZD1222 (ChAdOx1 nCoV-19) in healthy adults. For TCRbeta chain sequencing, PBMC samples from trial participants were taken at day 0 and at day 28 after the second dose. This clone came up once. No cognate antigen has been identified for it. No base quality information exists; no much larger clone differs at one position. The CDR3 regions of human TCRbeta chains were subjected to immunosequencing. In the source study's methods: TCRs in the repertoires were compared against a reference library of SARS-CoV-2-specific TCRs that had been generated with the MIRA antigen-specificity platform. Breadth meant the fraction of unique TCRs that were SARS-CoV-2-associated, whereas depth meant the fraction of total T cells that were SARS-CoV-2-associated. Using the MIRA data, each spike-specific TCR was mapped to the spike region that the TCR reacts to and placed in a CD4 or CD8 class. Log10-transformed breadth and depth values were compared by one-way ANOVA with Sidak's multiple comparisons tests. TCRdb holds this immuneACCESS table with in-frame rearrangements only. Some clones are missing; in checked studies, unresolved V genes explain under half, and the rest has no known cause. V, J and clone size derive from that table, while D and trimming were established from the DNA sequence. The sample table records around 50,000 clones; about 86% of these occur just once. About 9.4% of the sample is in the top ten clones.

From a lookup of the germline V gene, CDR1 and CDR2 are SGHTA and FQGNSA. The CDR3 measures 15 amino acids from cysteine to phenylalanine. The only DNA kept is the CDR3, 45 bases in frame from the first base. V is clipped by 5 bases and J by 2 bases, and the sequence between their germline boundaries is 13 bases long. Sequencing used peripheral blood, obtained on day 0 of AZD1222 vaccination. The chain is encoded by TRBV7-2 joined to TRBJ1-3; the D gene cannot be resolved reliably. This clonotype was obtained from an adult in good health. The sequenced DNA is TGTGCCAGCAGCCAAAGAGCTAACCCTGGAAACACCATATATTTT. This encodes CASSQRANPGNTIYF.